A selection of T cell receptor beta chains follows, all from one sample in a study of T-cell memory formation after mild COVID-19. TCRdb recomputed calls from the 5' RACE reads with MiXCR, one row per CDR3 protein. The data hold some 440,000 distinct CDR3 sequences, with approximately 25% observed a single time. Sequenced input: PBMCs or a T cell subset sorted from them (not recorded which). Receptor source: an adult woman who had mild COVID-19 (a few samples of this study predate the infection). Cell type and time point are not known. The conserved cysteine and the conserved F or W are not part of the CDR3 here. The D gene is left open where the match is weak.

d_gene,v_gene,CDR3aa
.,TRBV28,ASIPSSSYNEQF
TRBD2,TRBV27,ASSLYGRAYEQY
.,TRBV24-1,ATSLTGFTEAF
.,TRBV12-3/TRBV12-4,ASSLGPSIGANEQF
.,TRBV21-1,ASSKESRAGTALYGYT
.,TRBV7-9,ASSLRPGEKLF
.,TRBV9,ASSRIIGGTDTQY
TRBD2,TRBV5-1,ASTTTTSAQETQY
.,TRBV29-1,SVSVTGTDTQY
TRBD2,TRBV7-2,ASSSTGTRHNEQF
.,TRBV6-5,ASSFLTDSHYGYT
TRBD1,TRBV12-3/TRBV12-4,ASSFEGAPGNTIY
TRBD1,TRBV24-1,ATSAGQAAYYGYT
.,TRBV4-3,ASSQGGIQETQY
.,TRBV2,ASSPNYSFNQPQH
TRBD2,TRBV19,ASPLLVTGTSVQETQY
.,TRBV7-6,ASSLVGGLPTDTQY
TRBD1,TRBV5-4,ASSSPVWDRGPSSYGYT
TRBD1,TRBV5-1,ASSLFGTANYGYT
.,TRBV12-3/TRBV12-4,ASSSDPFVGFQNQPQH
.,TRBV2,ASRGDVSTDTQY
TRBD2,TRBV30,AWSVLKREGAQY
TRBD1,TRBV30,AWGGGDTEAF
.,TRBV24-1,ATARTGELF
TRBD2,TRBV9,ASSVAGLAGAYPDTQY
.,TRBV7-2,ASSSPLQGWNSPLH